Following are 9 T cell receptor beta chains from one sample sequenced in a study of T-cell reconstitution after alpha-beta-depleted transplantation in children. For TCRbeta, the library was prepared with unique molecular identifiers. TCRdb ran MiXCR on the PCR reads and lists one entry per CDR3 protein. This table has over 300,000 distinct CDR3 sequences, approximately 10% appearing once. The sequencing used PBMCs from the stem cell graft donor, collected from the stem cell graft. Receptors were obtained from a human donor who donated a stem cell graft to a child with acute lymphoblastic leukemia.

This clonotype was seen a handful of times. This chain links TRBV14 with TRBJ1-2; the D gene is possibly TRBD1 (5 bases). Germline V gene sequence: CDR1 SGHDN, CDR2 FVKESK. The CDR3 has 15 residues. With 1 base removed from V and 4 bases from J, the gap between germline ends came to 13 bases. The CDR3 here is CASSQAGAGSYGYTF. The CDR3 DNA follows: TGTGCCAGCAGCCAAGCTGGGGCAGGGAGCTATGGCTACACCTTC.

In its sample, this clonotype was seen many times. This chain uses TRBV20-1 with TRBJ1-3; 8 bases agree with TRBD1. Germline assignment: CDR1 DFQATT and CDR2 SNEGSKA (reference sequence). The CDR3 is made up of 15 amino acids. V was clipped by 0 bases and J by 2 bases; unmatched bases: 3. CDR3 coding DNA: TGCAGTGCTAGAGATAGGGGACAGGCTGGAAACACCATATATTTT. This gives the protein CSARDRGQAGNTIYF.

There are many counts of this clonotype. This chain connects TRBV4-1 to TRBJ2-3; no reliable D call. The CDR3 contains 15 residues. The germline V gene has CDR1 MGHRA and CDR2 YSYEKL. The V end lost 0 bases, the J end lost 2 bases, and 9 bases lay between the germline ends. The CDR3 coding sequence is TGCGCCAGCAGCCAAGAAGATAGATCCACAGATACGCAGTATTTT. Encoded protein: CASSQEDRSTDTQYF.

The chain employs TRBV18 and TRBJ2-1; 7 bases align to TRBD1. This CDR3 is built from 12 residues. The germline CDR1 and CDR2 sequences are KGHSH and LQKENI. Unmatched junction bases numbered 4, after V lost 5 bases and J lost 9 bases. The CDR3 DNA reads TGTGCCAGCTCAGGACAGGCGCTTGAGCAGTTCTTC. Protein product: CASSGQALEQFF.

This clonotype came up many times. The V gene is TRBV20-1, the J gene TRBJ1-1, with TRBD1 matching 10 bases. The CDR3 extends over 13 amino acids. CDR1 and CDR2 from the germline V gene are DFQATT and SNEGSKA (reference sequence). V dropped 5 bases and J dropped 6; count of bases not matched to a gene: 6. The CDR3 spells CSAVTGGSAEAFF. Written as DNA, the CDR3 is TGCAGTGCTGTGACAGGGGGCTCGGCTGAAGCTTTCTTT.

The sample holds many counts of this clonotype. The V call is TRBV12-3 or TRBV12-4, the J call TRBJ1-2; perhaps TRBD1 as D (5 bases). V was clipped by 2 bases and J by 2 bases, with 9 bases between them. The CDR3 is 14 residues long. The CDR3 DNA follows: TGTGCCAGCAGTTTATTGCGACAGAACTATGGCTACACCTTC. Translating it yields CASSLLRQNYGYTF.

This clonotype has just a few counts. The CDR3 reads CATIFGATPSTDTQYF. DNA of the CDR3: TGCGCCACTATTTTTGGGGCTACCCCGAGCACAGATACGCAGTATTTT. This chain connects TRBV5-1 to TRBJ2-3, with D perhaps TRBD1 (5 bases). Germline V gene data show CDR1 as SGHRS and CDR2 as YFSETQ. V lost 9 bases to trimming and J lost 0 bases, with 20 bases between them. The CDR3 totals 16 residues.

The V gene is TRBV18, the J gene TRBJ2-3; tentatively, D is TRBD2 (5 bases). The germline V gene encodes CDR1 KGHSH and CDR2 LQKENI. V lost 7 bases, J lost 0 bases, and 11 bases lay in between. The CDR3 is made up of 14 amino acids. The CDR3 reads CASLDAGSTDTQYF. CDR3 nucleotides: TGTGCCAGCTTGGACGCGGGTAGCACAGATACGCAGTATTTT.

This chain links TRBV6-5 with TRBJ1-2; 7 bases are shared with TRBD1. Trimming at V came to 4 bases and at J to 7 bases, leaving 12 bases not matched to a gene. Germline V CDR1 and CDR2: MNHEY, SVGAGI. This CDR3 comprises 15 residues. CDR3 sequence: CASSSTGQRGSGYTF. As DNA, the CDR3 is TGTGCCAGCAGTTCAACGGGACAGCGGGGATCTGGCTACACCTTC.